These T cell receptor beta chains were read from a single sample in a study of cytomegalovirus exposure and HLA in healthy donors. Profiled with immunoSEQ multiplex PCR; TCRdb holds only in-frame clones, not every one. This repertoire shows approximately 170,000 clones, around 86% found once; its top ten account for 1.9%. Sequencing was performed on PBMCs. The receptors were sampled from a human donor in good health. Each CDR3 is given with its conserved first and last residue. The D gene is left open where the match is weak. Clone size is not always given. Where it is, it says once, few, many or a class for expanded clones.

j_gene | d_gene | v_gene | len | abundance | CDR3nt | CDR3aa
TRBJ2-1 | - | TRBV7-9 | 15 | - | TGTGCCAGCAGCTTAGCCGGGGGGCACTACAATGAGCAGTTCTTC | CASSLAGGHYNEQFF
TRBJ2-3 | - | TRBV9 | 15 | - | TGTGCCAGCAGCGCCACAGGGACAAGCACAGATACGCAGTATTTT | CASSATGTSTDTQYF
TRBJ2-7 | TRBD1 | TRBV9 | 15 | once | TGTGCCAGCAGCGTGGGACAGGGGCACTCCTACGAGCAGTACTTC | CASSVGQGHSYEQYF
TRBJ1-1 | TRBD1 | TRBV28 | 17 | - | TGTGCCAGCAGTTTATTTTCCCCGGGACAGCTGAACACTGAAGCTTTCTTT | CASSLFSPGQLNTEAFF
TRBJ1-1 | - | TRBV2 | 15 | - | TGTGCCAGCAGTAAAACCGAATCAGGGGCGACTGAAGCTTTCTTT | CASSKTESGATEAFF
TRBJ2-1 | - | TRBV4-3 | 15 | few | TGCGCCAGCAGCCAAGATTGGAGCCAATACAATGAGCAGTTCTTC | CASSQDWSQYNEQFF
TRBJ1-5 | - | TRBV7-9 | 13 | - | TGTGCCAGCAGCTTAGTAGCGAGACAGCCCCAGCATTTT | CASSLVARQPQHF
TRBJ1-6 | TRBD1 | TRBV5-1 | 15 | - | TGCGCCAGCAGCTGGGGGGACAGCTTTAATTCACCCCTCCACTTT | CASSWGDSFNSPLHF
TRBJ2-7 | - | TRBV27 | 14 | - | TGTGCCAGCAGTATCGGGGTGAGCCCCTACGAGCAGTACTTC | CASSIGVSPYEQYF
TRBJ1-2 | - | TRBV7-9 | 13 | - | TGTGCCAGCAGCTTAGGTCTAGAAGGAACCTACACCTTC | CASSLGLEGTYTF
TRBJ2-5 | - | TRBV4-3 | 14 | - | TGCGCCAGCAGCCAAGATATTAGGGGGGAGACCCAGTACTTC | CASSQDIRGETQYF
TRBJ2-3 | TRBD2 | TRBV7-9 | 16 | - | TGTGCCAGCAGCTTAGCATCCAGCGGGGGACCAGATACGCAGTATTTT | CASSLASSGGPDTQYF
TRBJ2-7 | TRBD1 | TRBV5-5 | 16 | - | TGTGCCAGCAGCGTATTACCGGGACAGGGGGACTACGAGCAGTACTTC | CASSVLPGQGDYEQYF
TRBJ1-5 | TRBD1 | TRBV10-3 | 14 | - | TGTGCCATCAAGACAGGGACTGGCAATCAGCCCCAGCATTTT | CAIKTGTGNQPQHF
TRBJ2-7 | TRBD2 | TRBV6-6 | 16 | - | TGTGCCAGCAGTTACTCGACCAGACTAGCCGGGTACGAGCAGTACTTC | CASSYSTRLAGYEQYF
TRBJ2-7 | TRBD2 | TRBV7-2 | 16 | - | TGTGCCAGCAGCTTAGTTAGCGGGGGGGCCGGTCACGAGCAGTACTTC | CASSLVSGGAGHEQYF
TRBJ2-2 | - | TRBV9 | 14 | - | TGTGCCAGCAGCGGTACAGGGCTGACCGGGGAGCTGTTTTTT | CASSGTGLTGELFF
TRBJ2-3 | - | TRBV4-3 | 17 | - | TGCGCCAGCAGCCAGCAGTTGGCGTCGAGCGGCACAGATACGCAGTATTTT | CASSQQLASSGTDTQYF
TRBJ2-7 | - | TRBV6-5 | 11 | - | TGTGCCAGCAGTTATAACAGCGAGCAGTACTTC | CASSYNSEQYF
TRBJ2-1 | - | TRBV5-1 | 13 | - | TGCGCCAGCAGCTGGCTGGGGCAGGATGAGCAGTTCTTC | CASSWLGQDEQFF
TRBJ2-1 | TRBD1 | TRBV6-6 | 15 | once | TGTGCCAGCAGTAAGGCCGGGACAGGGGGCAATGAGCAGTTCTTC | CASSKAGTGGNEQFF
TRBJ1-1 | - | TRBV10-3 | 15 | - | TGTGCCATCAGCCTTGGAGGGGATTTCGGGGCTGAAGCTTTCTTT | CAISLGGDFGAEAFF
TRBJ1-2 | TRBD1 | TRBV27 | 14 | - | TGTGCCAGCAGTCCAGGGACAGTGCAGTATGGCTACACCTTC | CASSPGTVQYGYTF
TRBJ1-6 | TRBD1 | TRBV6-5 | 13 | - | TGTGCCAGCAGTCGGGACAGGGCTTCACCCCTCCACTTT | CASSRDRASPLHF
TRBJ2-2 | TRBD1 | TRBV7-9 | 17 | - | TGTGCCAGCAGCCCTTGGACGACGACAGGGAAGACCGGGGAGCTGTTTTTT | CASSPWTTTGKTGELFF
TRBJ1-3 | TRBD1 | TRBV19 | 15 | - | TGTGCCAGTAGTACTTCCGGGACAGAAGGAAACACCATATATTTT | CASSTSGTEGNTIYF
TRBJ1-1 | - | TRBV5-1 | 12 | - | TGCGCCAGCACCCAGGGAAACACTGAAGCTTTCTTT | CASTQGNTEAFF
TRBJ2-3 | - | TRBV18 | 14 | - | TGTGCCAGCTCACCATCGGGACTTCCAGATACGCAGTATTTT | CASSPSGLPDTQYF
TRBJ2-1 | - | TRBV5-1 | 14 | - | TGCGCCAGCAGCTTGGGACACTGGTCCGGTGAGCAGTTCTTC | CASSLGHWSGEQFF
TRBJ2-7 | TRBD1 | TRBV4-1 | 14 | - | TGCGCCAGCAGGGGGACAGGGGGCCCCTACGAGCAGTACTTC | CASRGTGGPYEQYF
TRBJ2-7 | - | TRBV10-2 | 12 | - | TGCGCCAGCAGTGCATTGACTAGCGAGCAGTACTTC | CASSALTSEQYF
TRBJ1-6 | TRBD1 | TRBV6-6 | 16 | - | TGTGCCAGCAGGGCGAAAAGGGACAGGGATAATTCACCCCTCCACTTT | CASRAKRDRDNSPLHF
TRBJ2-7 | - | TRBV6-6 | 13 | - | TGTGCCAGCAGTTGGAACAGGGCGGACGAGCAGTACTTC | CASSWNRADEQYF
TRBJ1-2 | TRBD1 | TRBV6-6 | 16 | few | TGTGCCAGCAGTTACTCCGGGACAGGGTCCAACTATGGCTACACCTTC | CASSYSGTGSNYGYTF
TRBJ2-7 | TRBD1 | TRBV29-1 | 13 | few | TGCAGCGTTGGGGACAGGGCTTCCAACGAGCAGTACTTC | CSVGDRASNEQYF
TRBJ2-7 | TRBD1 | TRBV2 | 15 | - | TGTGCCAGCAGTACCCGAGGACAGGCAACCTACGAGCAGTACTTC | CASSTRGQATYEQYF
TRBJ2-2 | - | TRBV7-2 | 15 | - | TGTGCCAGCAGCTCATCAGGGGTGGTCACCGGGGAGCTGTTTTTT | CASSSSGVVTGELFF
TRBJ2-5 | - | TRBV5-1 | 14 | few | TGCGCCAGCAGCTTGTCGAGGGGGGGGGAGACCCAGTACTTC | CASSLSRGGETQYF
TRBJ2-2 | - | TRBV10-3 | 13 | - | TGTGCCATCAGTGAAAGAGGCACCGGGGAGCTGTTTTTT | CAISERGTGELFF
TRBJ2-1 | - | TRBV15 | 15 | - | TGTGCCACCAGCAGAGATAGGGCTAGCGTCAATGAGCAGTTCTTC | CATSRDRASVNEQFF
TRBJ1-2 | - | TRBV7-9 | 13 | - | TGTGCCAGCAGCCACGGGGGGGCCGCGCTCGAAACCTTC | CASSHGGAALETF
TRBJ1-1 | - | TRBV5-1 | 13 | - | TGCGCCAGCAGCACTCAGACAGTTTCTGAAGCTTTCTTT | CASSTQTVSEAFF
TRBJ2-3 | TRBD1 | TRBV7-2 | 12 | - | TGTGCCAGCAGCTCCAGGGGGGATACGCAGTATTTT | CASSSRGDTQYF
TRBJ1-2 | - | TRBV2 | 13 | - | TGTGCCAGCAGTCCGGACAAGAACTATGGCTACACCTTC | CASSPDKNYGYTF
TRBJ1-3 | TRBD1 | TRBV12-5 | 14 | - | TGTGCTAGTGGTTTTCGACAGGGAAGAAACACCATATATTTT | CASGFRQGRNTIYF
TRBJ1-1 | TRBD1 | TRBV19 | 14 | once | TGTGCCAGTAGTAGGGGACAGGTGAACACTGAAGCTTTCTTT | CASSRGQVNTEAFF
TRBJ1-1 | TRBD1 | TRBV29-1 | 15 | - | TGCAGCGTCAGACAGGGATCCTCTTGGAACACTGAAGCTTTCTTT | CSVRQGSSWNTEAFF
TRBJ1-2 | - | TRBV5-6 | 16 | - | TGTGCCAGCAGCATAAAAGTCCGGGAATCGGACTATGGCTACACCTTC | CASSIKVRESDYGYTF
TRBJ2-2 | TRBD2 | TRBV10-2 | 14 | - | TGCGCCAGCACCAGCGGGACGGTAACCGGGGAGCTGTTTTTT | CASTSGTVTGELFF
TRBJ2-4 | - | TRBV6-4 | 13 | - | TGTGCCAGCAGTGAGGCAGCGGGCAGCATTCAGTACTTC | CASSEAAGSIQYF
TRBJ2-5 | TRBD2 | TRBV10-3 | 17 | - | TGTGCCATCAGTGAGAGGCTTAGCGGGGGGTTCCAAGAGACCCAGTACTTC | CAISERLSGGFQETQYF
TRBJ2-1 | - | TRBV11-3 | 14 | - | TGTGCCAGCAGCCCCCGGACAGGGAGGGGTGAGCAGTTCTTC | CASSPRTGRGEQFF